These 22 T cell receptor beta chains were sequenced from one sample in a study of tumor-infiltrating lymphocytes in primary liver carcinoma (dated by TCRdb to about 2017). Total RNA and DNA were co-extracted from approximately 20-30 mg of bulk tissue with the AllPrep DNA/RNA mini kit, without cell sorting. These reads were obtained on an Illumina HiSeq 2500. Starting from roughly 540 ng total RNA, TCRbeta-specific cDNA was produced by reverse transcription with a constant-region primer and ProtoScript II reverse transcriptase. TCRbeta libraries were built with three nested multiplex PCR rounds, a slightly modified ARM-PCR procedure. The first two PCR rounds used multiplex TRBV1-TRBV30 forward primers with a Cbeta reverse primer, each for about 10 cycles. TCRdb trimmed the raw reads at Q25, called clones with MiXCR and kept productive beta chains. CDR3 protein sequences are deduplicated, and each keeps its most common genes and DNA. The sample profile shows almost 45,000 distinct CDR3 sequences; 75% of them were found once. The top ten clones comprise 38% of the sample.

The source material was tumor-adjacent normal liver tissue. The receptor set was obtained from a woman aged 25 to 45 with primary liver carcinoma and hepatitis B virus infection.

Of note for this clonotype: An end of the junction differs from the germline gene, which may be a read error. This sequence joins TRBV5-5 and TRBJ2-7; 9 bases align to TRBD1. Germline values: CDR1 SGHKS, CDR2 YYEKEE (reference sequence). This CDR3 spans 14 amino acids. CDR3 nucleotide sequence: TGTGTCAGCAGCTTGGGACAGGGAGTCTACGAGCAGTACTTC. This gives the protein CVSSLGQGVYEQYF.

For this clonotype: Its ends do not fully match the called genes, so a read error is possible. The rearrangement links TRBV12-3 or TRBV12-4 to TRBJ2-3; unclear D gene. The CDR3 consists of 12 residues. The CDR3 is CSSMTTTDTQYF. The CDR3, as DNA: TGTTCCAGCATGACGACCACAGATACGCAGTATTTC.

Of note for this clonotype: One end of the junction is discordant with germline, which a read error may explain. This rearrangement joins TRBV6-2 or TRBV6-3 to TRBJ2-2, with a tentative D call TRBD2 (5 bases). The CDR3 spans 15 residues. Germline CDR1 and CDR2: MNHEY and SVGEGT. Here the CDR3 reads CATSATWKNTGKLFF. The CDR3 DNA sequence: TGTGCCACCTCGGCGACATGGAAAAACACCGGGAAGCTGTTTTTT.

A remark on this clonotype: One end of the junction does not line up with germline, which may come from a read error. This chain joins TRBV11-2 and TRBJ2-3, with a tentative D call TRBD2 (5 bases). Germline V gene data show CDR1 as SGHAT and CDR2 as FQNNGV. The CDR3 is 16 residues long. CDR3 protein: CACSPRETSNTDAQYF. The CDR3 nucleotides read TGTGCCTGCAGCCCGAGGGAGACGTCGAACACAGATGCGCAGTATTTT.

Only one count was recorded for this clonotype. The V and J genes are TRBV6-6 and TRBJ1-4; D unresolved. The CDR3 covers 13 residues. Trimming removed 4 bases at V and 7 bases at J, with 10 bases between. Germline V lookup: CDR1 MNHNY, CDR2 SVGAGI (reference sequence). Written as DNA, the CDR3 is TGTGCCAGCAGTTGCGGGGAGAGTGAAAAACTGTTTTTT. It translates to CASSCGESEKLFF.

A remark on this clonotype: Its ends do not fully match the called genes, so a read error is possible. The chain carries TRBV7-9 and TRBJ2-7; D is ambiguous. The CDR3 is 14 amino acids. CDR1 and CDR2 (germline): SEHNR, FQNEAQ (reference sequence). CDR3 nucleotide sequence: TGTGCCAGTAGCTCGGAAGGCCTCTCCTACGAGCAATACTTC. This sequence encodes CASSSEGLSYEQYF. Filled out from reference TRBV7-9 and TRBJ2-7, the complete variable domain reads DTGVSQNPRHKITKRGQNVTFRCDPISEHNRLYWYRQTLGQGPEFLTYFQNEAQLEKSRLLSDRFSAERPKGSFSTLEIQRTEQGDSAMYLCASSSEGLSYEQYFGPGTRLTVT.

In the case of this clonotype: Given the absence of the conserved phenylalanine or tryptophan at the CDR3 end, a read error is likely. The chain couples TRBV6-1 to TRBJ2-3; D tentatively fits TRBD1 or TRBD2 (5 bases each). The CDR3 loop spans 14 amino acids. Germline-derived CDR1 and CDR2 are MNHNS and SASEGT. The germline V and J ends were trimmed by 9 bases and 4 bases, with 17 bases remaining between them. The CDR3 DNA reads TGTGCCAGTGGGGGAACGAGGGACGCAGATACGCAGTATTTA. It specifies CASGGTRDADTQYL.

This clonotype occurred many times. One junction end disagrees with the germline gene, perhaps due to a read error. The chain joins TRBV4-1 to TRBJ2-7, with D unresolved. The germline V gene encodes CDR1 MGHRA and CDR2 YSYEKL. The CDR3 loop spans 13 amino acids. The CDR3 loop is CASSPAPPYGQYF. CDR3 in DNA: TGCGCCAGCAGCCCCGCACCCCCATACGGGCAGTACTTC.

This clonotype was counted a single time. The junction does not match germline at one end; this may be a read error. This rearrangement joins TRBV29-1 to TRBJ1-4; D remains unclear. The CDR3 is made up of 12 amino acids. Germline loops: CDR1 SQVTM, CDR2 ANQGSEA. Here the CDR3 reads CSVVGQREKLFF. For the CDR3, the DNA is TGCAGTGTTGTTGGGCAGAGGGAAAAACTGTTTTTT.

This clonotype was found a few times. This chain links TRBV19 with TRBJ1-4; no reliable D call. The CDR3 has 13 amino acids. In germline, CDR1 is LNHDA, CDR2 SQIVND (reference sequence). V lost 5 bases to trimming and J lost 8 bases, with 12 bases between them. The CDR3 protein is CASSEGWKEKLFF. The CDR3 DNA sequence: TGTGCCAGTAGTGAGGGTTGGAAAGAAAAACTGTTTTTT.

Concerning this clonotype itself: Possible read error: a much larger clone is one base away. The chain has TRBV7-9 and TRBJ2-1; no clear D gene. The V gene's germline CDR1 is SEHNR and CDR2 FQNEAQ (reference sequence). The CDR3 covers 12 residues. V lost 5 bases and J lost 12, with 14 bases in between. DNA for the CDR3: TGTGCCAGCAGCGTCTCCGGGCATGTGCAGTTCTTC. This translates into CASSVSGHVQFF.

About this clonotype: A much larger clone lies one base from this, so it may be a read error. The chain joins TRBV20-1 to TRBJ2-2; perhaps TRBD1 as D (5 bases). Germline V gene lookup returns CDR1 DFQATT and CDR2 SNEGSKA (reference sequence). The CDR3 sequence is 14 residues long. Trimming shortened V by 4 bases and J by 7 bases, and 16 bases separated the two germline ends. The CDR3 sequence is CSAMSRPTGGELFF. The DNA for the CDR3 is TGCAGTGCTATGAGTCGGCCAACAGGCGGGGAGCTGTTTTTT.

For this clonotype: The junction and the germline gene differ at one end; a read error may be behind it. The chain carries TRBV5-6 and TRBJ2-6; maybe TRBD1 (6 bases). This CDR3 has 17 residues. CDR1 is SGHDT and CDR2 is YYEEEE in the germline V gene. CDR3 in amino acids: CASSQDSSLSGVNVLTF. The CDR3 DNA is TGTGCCAGCAGCCAGGACAGTAGCCTCTCTGGGGTCAACGTCCTGACTTTC.

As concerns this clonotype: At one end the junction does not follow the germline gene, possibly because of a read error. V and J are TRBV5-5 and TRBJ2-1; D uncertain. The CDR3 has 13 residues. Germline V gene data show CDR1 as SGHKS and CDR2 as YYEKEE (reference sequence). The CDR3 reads CASNLDFYIEQFF. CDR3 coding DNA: TGTGCCAGCAACTTAGACTTCTACATTGAGCAGTTCTTC.

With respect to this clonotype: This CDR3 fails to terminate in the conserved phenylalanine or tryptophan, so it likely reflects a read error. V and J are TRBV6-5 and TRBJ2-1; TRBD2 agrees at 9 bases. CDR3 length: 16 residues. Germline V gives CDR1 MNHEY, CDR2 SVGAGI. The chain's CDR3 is CASSPRAGGSYNDQFL. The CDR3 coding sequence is TGTGCCAGCAGTCCAAGAGCGGGAGGCTCCTACAATGATCAGTTCCTC.

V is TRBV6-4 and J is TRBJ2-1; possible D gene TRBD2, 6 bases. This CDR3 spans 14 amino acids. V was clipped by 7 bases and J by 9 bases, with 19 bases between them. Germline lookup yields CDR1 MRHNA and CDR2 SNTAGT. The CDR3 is CASNPSGGVIEQFF. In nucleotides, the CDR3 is TGTGCCAGCAACCCCTCTGGAGGGGTAATTGAGCAGTTCTTC.

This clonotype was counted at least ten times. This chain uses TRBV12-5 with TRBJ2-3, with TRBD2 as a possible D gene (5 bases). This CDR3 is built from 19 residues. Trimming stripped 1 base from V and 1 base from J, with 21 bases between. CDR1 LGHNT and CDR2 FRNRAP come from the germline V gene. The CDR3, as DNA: TGTGCTAGTGGTTTGGGAGGGAGCCCGACTATCCCGGGCACAGATACGCAGTATTTT. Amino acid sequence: CASGLGGSPTIPGTDTQYF. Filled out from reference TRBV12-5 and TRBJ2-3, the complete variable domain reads DARVTQTPRHKVTEMGQEVTMRCQPILGHNTVFWYRQTMMQGLELLAYFRNRAPLDDSGMPKDRFSAEMPDATLATLKIQPSEPRDSAVYFCASGLGGSPTIPGTDTQYFGPGTRLTVL.

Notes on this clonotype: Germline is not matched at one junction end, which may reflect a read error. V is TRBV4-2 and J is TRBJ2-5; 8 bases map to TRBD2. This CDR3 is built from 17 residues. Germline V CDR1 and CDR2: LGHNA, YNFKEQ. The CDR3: CANSRNAGGEGVETQYF. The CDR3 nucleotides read TGTGCCAACAGCCGAAACGCGGGAGGAGAGGGGGTTGAGACCCAGTACTTC.

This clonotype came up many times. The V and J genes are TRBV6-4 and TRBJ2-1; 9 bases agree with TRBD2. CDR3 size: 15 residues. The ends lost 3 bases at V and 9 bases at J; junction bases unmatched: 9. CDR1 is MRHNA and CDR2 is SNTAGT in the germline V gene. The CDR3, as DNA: TGTGCCAGCAGTGAAACTAGCGGGTCCGGGGGTGAGCAGTTCTTC. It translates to CASSETSGSGGEQFF.

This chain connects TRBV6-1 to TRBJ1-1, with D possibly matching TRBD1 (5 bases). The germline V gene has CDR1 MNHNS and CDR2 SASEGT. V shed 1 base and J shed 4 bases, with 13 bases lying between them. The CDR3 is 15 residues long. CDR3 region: CASSEDPGGSTEAFF. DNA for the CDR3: TGTGCCAGCAGTGAAGATCCGGGGGGTAGCACTGAAGCTTTCTTT.

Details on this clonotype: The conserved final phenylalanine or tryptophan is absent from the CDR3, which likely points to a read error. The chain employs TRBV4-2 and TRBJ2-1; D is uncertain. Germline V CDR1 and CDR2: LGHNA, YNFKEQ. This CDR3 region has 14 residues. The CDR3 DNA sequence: TGTGCCAGCAGCCAAGAGCAGACCTACATTGAGCAGTTCCTC. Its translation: CASSQEQTYIEQFL.

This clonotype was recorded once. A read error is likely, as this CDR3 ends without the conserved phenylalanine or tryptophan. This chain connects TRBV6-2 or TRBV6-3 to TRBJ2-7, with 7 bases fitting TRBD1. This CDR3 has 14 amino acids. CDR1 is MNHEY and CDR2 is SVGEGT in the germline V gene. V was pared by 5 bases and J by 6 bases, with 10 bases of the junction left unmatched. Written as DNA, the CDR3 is TGTGCCAGCAGTCTGGGACAGAGATCGTCCGAGCAGTACATC. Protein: CASSLGQRSSEQYI.